These 29 T cell receptor beta chains share one sample of origin, sequenced in a study of neurological immune-mediated disorders. Via MiXCR, TCRdb re-called the 5' RACE reads, giving one row per CDR3 protein. The sample records over 60,000 distinct CDR3 sequences, 4% to 6% being singletons. Material: PBMCs. The receptor set was obtained from a woman in her twenties or thirties with multiple sclerosis.

A note on this clonotype: One base away lies a much larger clone, so this may be a sequencing read error. The chain couples TRBV6-5 to TRBJ2-7; D perhaps matches TRBD1 (6 bases). V was cut by 2 bases and J by 5 bases, with 10 bases left in between. Germline V lookup: CDR1 MNHEY, CDR2 SVGAGI. The CDR3 extends over 13 amino acids. CDR3 nucleotide sequence: TGTGCCAGCAGTTACCACAGGGTCCACGAGCAGTACTTC. Translation gives CASSYHRVHEQYF.

This clonotype was seen at least ten times. The chain couples TRBV10-3 to TRBJ2-7; D remains unclear. The ends were cut back, 8 bases at V and 6 bases at J, with 17 bases in the middle. This CDR3 region has 13 residues. Germline lookup yields CDR1 ENHRY and CDR2 SYGVKD. CDR3 protein: CAIGDGLRPEQYF. Written as DNA, the CDR3 is TGTGCCATCGGAGACGGGTTGAGGCCCGAGCAGTACTTC.

This clonotype appeared many times. The chain joins TRBV7-6 to TRBJ1-1; D gene unclear. Germline V lookup: CDR1 SGHVS, CDR2 FNYEAQ. Trimming removed 1 base at V and 0 bases at J, with 9 bases between. CDR3 length: 15 residues. The CDR3 DNA is TGTGCCAGCAGCTTAGGGGGAAGTTTGAACACTGAAGCTTTCTTT. Protein product: CASSLGGSLNTEAFF.

This clonotype was observed at least ten times. The J gene is TRBJ2-7, the V gene TRBV21-1; whether TRBD1, the table's D call, matches the DNA was not checked. TRBV21-1 is noted as a pseudogene. This CDR3 spans 14 amino acids. CDR3 amino acids: CASSIGTGAYEQYF. The CDR3 bases are TGTGCCAGCAGCATCGGGACAGGAGCCTACGAGCAGTACTTC.

A single count supports this clonotype. V usage is TRBV20-1 and J usage is TRBJ2-1, with TRBD2 identical over 13 bases. V lost 4 bases and J lost 7; bases outside the gene matches: 7. The CDR3 totals 15 residues. CDR1 is DFQATT, CDR2 SNEGSKA, per germline (reference sequence). The CDR3: CSATPGLAGRNEQFF. As DNA, the CDR3 is TGCAGTGCTACTCCGGGACTAGCGGGGAGGAATGAGCAGTTCTTC.

The table lists this clonotype with many counts. This sequence joins TRBV11-2 and TRBJ2-7, with D perhaps TRBD2 (6 bases). V lost 1 base to trimming and J lost 6 bases, with 7 bases between them. CDR1 and CDR2 from the germline V gene are SGHAT and FQNNGV. The CDR3 consists of 12 residues. CDR3 nucleotide sequence: TGTGCCAGCAGCTTAGTGGGGGGCGAGCAGTACTTC. Encoded protein: CASSLVGGEQYF.

Many counts were recorded for this clonotype. The V call is TRBV5-1, the J call TRBJ2-6; TRBD1 agrees at 8 bases. The germline V gene has CDR1 SGHRS and CDR2 YFSETQ. This CDR3 region has 17 residues. V trimming: 0 bases; J trimming: 2 bases; junction bases outside the gene matches: 4. The CDR3: CASSLAGTGAGANVLTF. For the CDR3, the DNA is TGCGCCAGCAGCTTGGCGGGGACAGGCGCTGGGGCCAACGTCCTGACTTTC.

This clonotype was seen repeatedly, ten times or more. This chain uses TRBV6-1 with TRBJ2-7, with 7 bases lining up with TRBD2. This CDR3 comprises 13 residues. Germline trimming cut 7 bases from V and 3 bases from J; bases unmatched to any gene: 6. CDR1 and CDR2 from the germline V gene are MNHNS and SASEGT. Here the CDR3 reads CASKPGLFYEQYF. The CDR3 region has the DNA TGTGCCAGCAAACCGGGACTATTCTACGAGCAGTACTTC.

J is TRBJ2-1 and V is TRBV5-1, with 12 bases matching TRBD2. J gave up 1 base and V 4 bases, and 3 bases lay outside the gene matches. The CDR3 is 16 residues long. Germline V gives CDR1 SGHRS, CDR2 YFSETQ. Written as DNA, the CDR3 is TGCGCCAGCAGCCCTAGCGGGGGGGCTTCCTACAATGAGCAGTTCTTC. Its translation is CASSPSGGASYNEQFF.

This clonotype was observed many times. V and J are TRBV20-1 and TRBJ2-7, with D possibly being TRBD1 (6 bases). The CDR3 runs to 15 residues. The germline V gene encodes CDR1 DFQATT and CDR2 SNEGSKA (reference sequence). V was clipped by 3 bases and J by 2 bases, with 17 bases between them. The CDR3: CSARGPGAATYEQYF. Here the CDR3 DNA reads TGCAGTGCTAGGGGCCCAGGGGCCGCAACCTACGAGCAGTACTTC.

This clonotype was seen ten or more times. This sequence joins TRBV3-1 and TRBJ2-5, with 11 bases matching TRBD2. The CDR3 is made up of 16 amino acids. Trimming at V came to 2 bases and at J to 1 base, leaving 3 bases not matched to a gene. The germline V gene has CDR1 LGHDT and CDR2 YNNKEL (reference sequence). As DNA, the CDR3 is TGTGCCAGCAGCCAACTAGCGGGGGGACTCCAAGAGACCCAGTACTTC. It translates to CASSQLAGGLQETQYF.

The chain couples TRBV6-6 to TRBJ2-5; D unresolved. The CDR3 length is 11 residues. Trimming removed 5 bases from V and 2 bases from J, with 3 bases in between. Germline V gene sequence: CDR1 MNHNY, CDR2 SVGAGI (reference sequence). CDR3 amino acids: CASSKQETQYF. The CDR3, as DNA: TGTGCCAGCAGTAAGCAAGAGACCCAGTACTTC.

A few counts support this clonotype. The chain links TRBV3-1 to TRBJ2-3; TRBD2 matches at 7 bases. CDR3 length equals 17 residues. CDR1 and CDR2 (germline): LGHDT, YNNKEL (reference sequence). V shed 0 bases and J 0 bases; nucleotides not matched to a gene: 6. CDR3 DNA: TGTGCCAGCAGCCAAGATAGCGGGTCCTCTAGCACAGATACGCAGTATTTT. It encodes CASSQDSGSSSTDTQYF.

V usage is TRBV5-1 and J usage is TRBJ2-2, with D unclear. Germline V gene sequence: CDR1 SGHRS, CDR2 YFSETQ. The CDR3 spans 13 residues. The germline V and J ends were trimmed by 0 bases and 8 bases, with 8 bases remaining between them. CDR3 nucleotide sequence: TGCGCCAGCAGCTTGGTGCCGTCGGGGGAGCTGTTTTTT. Protein sequence: CASSLVPSGELFF.

This clonotype was picked up a small number of times. This chain links TRBV5-1 with TRBJ2-7; D possibly corresponds to TRBD2 (6 bases). CDR1 is SGHRS and CDR2 is YFSETQ in the germline V gene. V gave up 7 bases and J gave up 1 base, with 21 bases separating them. The CDR3 is 16 amino acids. CDR3 residues: CASRLGLAANSYEQYF. For the CDR3, the DNA is TGCGCCAGCCGCCTAGGGTTAGCGGCCAATTCCTACGAGCAGTACTTC.

This clonotype was detected many times. This chain joins TRBV5-6 and TRBJ2-1; 8 bases are shared with TRBD1. Trimming removed 0 bases from V and 0 bases from J; junction bases left unmatched: 2. CDR3 length: 16 amino acids. The germline V gene encodes CDR1 SGHDT and CDR2 YYEEEE. CDR3 sequence (DNA): TGTGCCAGCAGCTTGGGAACAGGGGGCTCCTACAATGAGCAGTTCTTC. Translation: CASSLGTGGSYNEQFF.

Details on this clonotype: Given a much more abundant clone one base away, this may be a read error. The genes are TRBV4-1 and TRBJ1-1; D is ambiguous. The CDR3 length is 15 residues. Trimming pared 1 base from V and 0 bases from J, leaving 9 bases between. The germline gives CDR1 MGHRA, CDR2 YSYEKL. For the CDR3, the DNA is TGCGCCAGCAGCCAAGCGGGAAAAGTGAACACTGAAGCTTTCTTT. Its protein is CASSQAGKVNTEAFF.

This clonotype was counted many times. The chain links TRBV5-1 to TRBJ2-7; D is ambiguous. There are 15 residues in the CDR3. Trimming pared 1 base from V and 3 bases from J, leaving 14 bases between. Germline lookup yields CDR1 SGHRS and CDR2 YFSETQ. The CDR3 reads CASSLRVLSHYEQYF. CDR3 in DNA: TGCGCCAGCAGCTTGCGTGTCCTAAGCCACTACGAGCAGTACTTC. Combining the CDR3 with reference TRBV5-1 and TRBJ2-7 gives the whole variable domain KAGVTQTPRYLIKTRGQQVTLSCSPISGHRSVSWYQQTPGQGLQFLFEYFSETQRNKGNFPGRFSGRQFSNSRSEMNVSTLELGDSALYLCASSLRVLSHYEQYFGPGTRLTVT.

This clonotype turned up a few times. This chain connects TRBV5-1 to TRBJ2-3; no definite D call. Deletions cut 2 bases from V and 2 bases from J, with 12 bases between. The CDR3 has 15 residues. Germline V CDR1 and CDR2: SGHRS, YFSETQ. CDR3 amino acids: CASSFRARTTDTQYF. The CDR3 DNA reads TGCGCCAGCAGCTTCCGGGCCCGGACCACAGATACGCAGTATTTT. Based on the CDR3 plus reference TRBV5-1 and TRBJ2-3, the full variable domain is KAGVTQTPRYLIKTRGQQVTLSCSPISGHRSVSWYQQTPGQGLQFLFEYFSETQRNKGNFPGRFSGRQFSNSRSEMNVSTLELGDSALYLCASSFRARTTDTQYFGPGTRLTVL.

This clonotype appeared many times. The chain employs TRBV6-2 or TRBV6-3 and TRBJ1-2; D gene unclear. This CDR3 is built from 12 residues. Trimming stripped 5 bases from V and 4 bases from J, with 8 bases between. The germline V gene encodes CDR1 MNHEY and CDR2 SVGEGT. CDR3 residues: CASSNSRYGYTF. DNA of the CDR3: TGTGCCAGCAGTAACAGCCGCTATGGCTACACCTTC.

There are many counts of this clonotype. This chain joins TRBV15 and TRBJ2-1, with 12 nucleotides matching TRBD2. The germline V gene has CDR1 LNHNV and CDR2 YYDKDF (reference sequence). This CDR3 comprises 15 residues. The ends lost 2 bases at V and 5 bases at J; junction bases unmatched: 1. CDR3: CATSRTSGGNNEQFF. CDR3 sequence (DNA): TGTGCCACCAGCAGAACTAGCGGGGGGAACAATGAGCAGTTCTTC.

The table lists this clonotype with many counts. The V and J genes are TRBV4-1 and TRBJ2-2, with a tentative D call TRBD2 (5 bases). Germline V gene sequence: CDR1 MGHRA, CDR2 YSYEKL. Between the trimmed V and J ends, which lost 4 bases and 3 bases, there was a span of 9 bases. The CDR3 is 14 amino acids. The chain's CDR3 is CASSRTGYTGELFF. Here the CDR3 DNA reads TGCGCCAGCAGCCGGACTGGATACACCGGGGAGCTGTTTTTT.

Only a few counts were recorded for this clonotype. The chain recombines TRBV5-6 with TRBJ2-2; D remains unclear. This CDR3 is built from 15 residues. CDR1 SGHDT and CDR2 YYEEEE come from the germline V gene. V dropped 4 bases and J dropped 3 bases, with 13 bases sitting between them. For the CDR3, the DNA is TGTGCCAGCAGCAAATATGGCACGGACACCGGGGAGCTGTTTTTT. It encodes CASSKYGTDTGELFF. Full variable domain (missing parts from reference TRBV5-6 and TRBJ2-2): DAGVTQSPTHLIKTRGQQVTLRCSPKSGHDTVSWYQQALGQGPQFIFQYYEEEERQRGNFPDRFSGHQFPNYSSELNVNALLLGDSALYLCASSKYGTDTGELFFGEGSRLTVL.

This clonotype was detected many times. The chain couples TRBV20-1 to TRBJ2-1; D not resolved. Germline V gene data show CDR1 as DFQATT and CDR2 as SNEGSKA (reference sequence). CDR3 length: 17 amino acids. Deletions cut 4 bases from V and 1 base from J, with 20 bases between. Here the CDR3 DNA reads TGCAGTGCTAACTCCCCCATTGACACTAAATCCTACAATGAGCAGTTCTTC. It is translated as CSANSPIDTKSYNEQFF.

This clonotype was found many times. The chain joins TRBV7-9 to TRBJ2-3; D remains unclear. Trimming removed 6 bases at V and 1 base at J, with 14 bases between. CDR1 SEHNR and CDR2 FQNEAQ come from the germline V gene (reference sequence). The CDR3 sequence is 15 residues long. CDR3: CASSPGPWGTDTQYF. CDR3 DNA: TGTGCCAGCAGTCCCGGGCCTTGGGGCACAGATACGCAGTATTTT.

Only one count was recorded for this clonotype. A single base separates this from a much larger clone, so it may be a read error. This sequence joins TRBV12-3 or TRBV12-4 and TRBJ1-2; no clear D gene. Trimming left V 3 bases short and J 4 bases short, with 6 bases between. The CDR3 length is 12 residues. The CDR3 here is CASSFCSYGYTF. In nucleotides, the CDR3 is TGTGCCAGCAGTTTCTGCTCCTATGGCTACACCTTC.

This clonotype was seen at least ten times. V is TRBV5-1 and J is TRBJ1-4; 7 bases agree with TRBD1. The CDR3 covers 15 residues. The junction had 7 bases not matched to a gene; V was cut back by 0 bases and J by 8 bases. Per the germline V gene, CDR1 is SGHRS and CDR2 is YFSETQ. The CDR3 DNA reads as TGCGCCAGCAGCTTGGAGACAGGGTCCGGGGAAAAACTGTTTTTT. It is translated as CASSLETGSGEKLFF.

The table lists this clonotype with many counts. The chain recombines TRBV28 with TRBJ1-1, with D perhaps matching TRBD1 (5 bases). The CDR3 runs to 15 residues. Trimming pared 8 bases from V and 1 base from J, leaving 17 bases between. Germline V gene lookup returns CDR1 MDHEN and CDR2 SYDVKM. CDR3 sequence reads: CASSNVRQGNTEAFF. CDR3 sequence (DNA): TGTGCCAGCTCAAATGTGAGGCAGGGGAACACTGAAGCTTTCTTT.

This clonotype was found many times. V usage is TRBV9 and J usage is TRBJ2-2; unclear D gene. Trimming took 1 base from V and 0 from J, leaving 10 bases between them. CDR1 is SGDLS and CDR2 is YYNGEE in the germline V gene. This CDR3 comprises 16 residues. CDR3 sequence reads: CASSVSKETNTGELFF. CDR3 sequence (DNA): TGTGCCAGCAGCGTATCAAAAGAAACGAACACCGGGGAGCTGTTTTTT.